This T cell receptor beta chain is from a study of CD8+ T cells in alopecia areata. Sequencing used cDNA as its template, made by extracting RNA and reverse transcribing it. The assay was immunoSEQ multiplex PCR, and TCRdb's table has in-frame clones only and misses some. The sample contains some 190,000 clones, 51% of which appear only once. Treatment specified: oral pan-JAK inhibitor, 5-10 mg twice daily. Alopecia areata patients gave lesional scalp punch biopsies and peripheral blood samples. V shed 0 bases, J shed 2 bases, and the junction held 6 bases outside the gene matches. CDR3 length equals 16 residues. Germline V lookup: CDR1 LNHNV, CDR2 YYDKDF (reference sequence).

This clonotype was sampled from a human donor with alopecia areata. The chain carries TRBV15 and TRBJ2-5; 7 nucleotides line up with TRBD2. The specimen was CD8+ T cells sorted from blood, collected at approximately week 52, from a patient treated with tofacitinib. The CDR3 reads CATSRDFAGEQETQYF. The CDR3 coding sequence is TGTGCCACCAGCAGAGATTTCGCGGGGGAACAAGAGACCCAGTACTTC. The full variable domain, completed using reference TRBV15 and TRBJ2-5, is DAMVIQNPRYQVTQFGKPVTLSCSQTLNHNVMYWYQQKSSQAPKLLFHYYDKDFNNEADTPDNFQSRRPNTSFCFLDIRSPGLGDTAMYLCATSRDFAGEQETQYFGPGTRLLVL.